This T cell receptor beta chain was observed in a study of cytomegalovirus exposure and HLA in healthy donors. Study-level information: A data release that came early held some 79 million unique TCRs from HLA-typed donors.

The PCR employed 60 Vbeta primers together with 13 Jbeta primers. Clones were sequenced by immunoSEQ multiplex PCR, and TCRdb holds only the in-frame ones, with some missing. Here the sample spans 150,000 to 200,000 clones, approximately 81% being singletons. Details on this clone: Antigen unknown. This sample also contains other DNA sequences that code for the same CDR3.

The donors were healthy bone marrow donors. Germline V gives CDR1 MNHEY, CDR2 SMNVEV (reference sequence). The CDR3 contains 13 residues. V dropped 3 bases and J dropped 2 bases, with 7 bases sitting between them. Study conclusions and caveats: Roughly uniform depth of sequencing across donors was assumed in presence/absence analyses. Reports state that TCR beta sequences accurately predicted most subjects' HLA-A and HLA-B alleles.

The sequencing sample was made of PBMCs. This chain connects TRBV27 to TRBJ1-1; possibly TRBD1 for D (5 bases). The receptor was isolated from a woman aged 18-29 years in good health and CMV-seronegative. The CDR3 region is CASSLGLNTEAFF. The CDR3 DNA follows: TGTGCCAGCAGTTTGGGGCTAAACACTGAAGCTTTCTTT.